The 30 T cell receptor beta chains below were found in one sample sequenced in a study of cytomegalovirus exposure and HLA in healthy donors. The PCR contained 60 Vbeta and 13 Jbeta primers. TCRdb keeps only in-frame clones here, not all; method: immunoSEQ multiplex PCR. The sample includes approximately 90,000 clones, approximately 71% seen only once; the top ten take 2.2%. Input material: PBMCs. The source is a man in his forties or fifties in good health and CMV-seronegative.

This clone came up once. The chain recombines TRBV7-8 with TRBJ1-2; tentative D call: TRBD1 (5 bases). V shed 4 bases and J shed 8 bases, with 14 bases lying between them. Per the germline V gene, CDR1 is SGHVS and CDR2 is FQNEAQ. The CDR3 runs 13 residues. The CDR3 DNA sequence: TGTGCCAGCAGCTCCCCCGGGAGGGGAGGCTACACCTTC. It codes for CASSSPGRGGYTF.

The chain couples TRBV6-5 to TRBJ1-1; D not resolved. CDR3 length: 15 residues. Trimming left V 0 bases short and J 4 bases short, with 12 bases between. Looked up from germline, CDR1 is MNHEY and CDR2 is SVGAGI. CDR3 nucleotides: TGTGCCAGCAGTTACTCTATGGTTCAAGCCACTGAAGCTTTCTTT. This translates into CASSYSMVQATEAFF.

V and J are TRBV7-8 and TRBJ1-1; weak D call: TRBD1 (5 bases). Germline lookup yields CDR1 SGHVS and CDR2 FQNEAQ. V was trimmed by 5 bases and J by 1 base, leaving 11 bases between them. There are 14 residues in the CDR3. The CDR3 is CASSLWGENTEAFF. As DNA, the CDR3 is TGTGCCAGCAGCCTATGGGGGGAGAACACTGAAGCTTTCTTT.

In its sample, this clone was seen once. This chain links TRBV6-1 with TRBJ1-1, with TRBD1 identical over 7 bases. With V trimmed by 5 bases and J by 0 bases, 6 bases remained unmatched. CDR1 is MNHNS, CDR2 SASEGT, per germline. The CDR3 spans 15 residues. CDR3 nucleotides: TGTGCCAGCAGTAGGACAGGAGGAATGAACACTGAAGCTTTCTTT. Its translation is CASSRTGGMNTEAFF.

The V gene is TRBV5-1, the J gene TRBJ2-3; D is perhaps TRBD1 (7 bases). V was shortened by 1 base and J by 5 bases, with 11 bases between the two germline ends. Germline V lookup: CDR1 SGHRS, CDR2 YFSETQ. This CDR3 region has 14 residues. The CDR3 loop reads CASSLSGGRDTQYF. The DNA of the CDR3 is TGCGCCAGCAGCTTGTCAGGGGGGAGAGATACGCAGTATTTT.

CDR3 DNA sequence: TGTGCCAGCAGCGCAATACCGGACAGTCATTATGGCTACACCTTC. Translated: CASSAIPDSHYGYTF. The chain links TRBV7-2 to TRBJ1-2; maybe TRBD1 (6 bases). CDR1 and CDR2 (germline): SGHTA, FQGNSA. CDR3 length equals 15 residues. Trimming removed 5 bases from V and 5 bases from J, with 18 bases in between.

The chain recombines TRBV13 with TRBJ2-3; 11 bases fit TRBD2. Germline-derived CDR1 and CDR2 are PRHDT and FYEKMQ (reference sequence). This CDR3 comprises 15 residues. V gave up 5 bases and J gave up 2 bases; unmatched junction bases: 3. The CDR3 is CASSETSGVTDTQYF. For the CDR3, the DNA is TGTGCCAGCAGCGAGACTAGCGGGGTCACAGATACGCAGTATTTT.

The J gene is TRBJ2-5, the V gene TRBV5-1; D perhaps matches TRBD1 (6 bases). CDR1 and CDR2 from the germline V gene are SGHRS and YFSETQ. This CDR3 spans 11 amino acids. The V end was cut by 6 bases, the J end by 7 bases, with 10 bases between. The CDR3 loop reads CASIEGGTQYF. The CDR3 coding sequence is TGCGCCAGCATTGAAGGGGGGACCCAGTACTTC.

The chain combines TRBV13 with TRBJ2-5; tentative D call: TRBD2 (6 bases). This CDR3 is 16 amino acids long. Germline CDR1 reads PRHDT; CDR2 reads FYEKMQ (reference sequence). V gave up 7 bases and J gave up 4 bases, with 22 bases separating them. The CDR3 region is CASTWAGLEVGETQYF. Here the CDR3 DNA reads TGTGCCAGCACGTGGGCGGGACTCGAGGTAGGAGAGACCCAGTACTTC.

This chain connects TRBV29-1 to TRBJ2-7, with 8 bases matching TRBD1. The V and J ends lost 6 bases and 1 base, in that order; junction bases with no gene match: 5. CDR1 SQVTM and CDR2 ANQGSEA come from the germline V gene. This CDR3 is 13 amino acids long. CDR3 region: CSVLTGESYEQYF. The CDR3 nucleotides are TGCAGCGTCCTGACAGGGGAATCCTACGAGCAGTACTTC.

This chain links TRBV28 with TRBJ2-7, with TRBD1 as a possible D gene (6 bases). The V end lost 10 bases, the J end lost 2 bases, and 12 bases lay between the germline ends. This CDR3 contains 12 residues. Germline CDR1 MDHEN, CDR2 SYDVKM. The CDR3 DNA sequence: TGTGCCACCCAGGGGAAACCCTACGAGCAGTACTTC. Protein product: CATQGKPYEQYF.

The CDR3 is CASSVAGGLWETQYF. For the CDR3, the DNA is TGTGCCAGCAGCGTAGCCGGGGGGTTGTGGGAGACCCAGTACTTC. V and J are TRBV9 and TRBJ2-5; 7 bases match TRBD2. The CDR3 extends over 15 amino acids. Trimming removed 0 bases from V and 5 bases from J; junction bases left unmatched: 7. The germline gives CDR1 SGDLS, CDR2 YYNGEE.

This clone is a singleton in its sample. The conserved final phenylalanine or tryptophan is absent from the CDR3, which likely points to a read error. Because the CDR3's place on the DNA is in doubt, the DNA is left out and the CDR3 is given as listed by TCRdb. The V and J genes are TRBV6-1 and TRBJ1-2. Germline CDR1 is MNHNS and CDR2 is SASEGT. The length of the CDR3 is 10 amino acids, counting both ends. The CDR3 loop reads CASSESAGLL.

The chain is built from TRBV6-5 and TRBJ1-5; no definite D call. CDR1 and CDR2 (germline): MNHEY, SVGAGI. Deletions cut 6 bases from V and 5 bases from J, with 11 bases between. The CDR3 totals 13 residues. CDR3 DNA: TGTGCCAGCAGAGGAGGGATCTATCAGCCCCAGCATTTT. This sequence encodes CASRGGIYQPQHF.

The chain recombines TRBV7-9 with TRBJ2-1; TRBD1 might be the D (6 bases). The ends were cut back, 5 bases at V and 4 bases at J, with 21 bases in the middle. From germline, CDR1 is SEHNR and CDR2 FQNEAQ (reference sequence). The length of the CDR3 is 17 residues. The CDR3 coding sequence is TGTGCCAGCAGCCCTGGGACACTAGGAAAACAGTACAATGAGCAGTTCTTC. Amino acid sequence: CASSPGTLGKQYNEQFF.

The chain couples TRBV6-5 to TRBJ1-3; no clear D gene. In germline, CDR1 is MNHEY, CDR2 SVGAGI. Trimming pared 9 bases from V and 0 bases from J, leaving 9 bases between. This CDR3 comprises 13 residues. The CDR3 here is CASKIASGNTIYF. In nucleotides, the CDR3 is TGTGCCAGTAAAATAGCCTCTGGAAACACCATATATTTT.

The chain links TRBV28 to TRBJ1-1; D perhaps matches TRBD1 (5 bases). The CDR3 length is 12 residues. Germline CDR1 and CDR2: MDHEN and SYDVKM. V was shortened by 6 bases and J by 10 bases, with 15 bases between the two germline ends. The CDR3 DNA follows: TGTGCCAGCAGCCTTCAGGGAATTCGAGCTTTCTTT. Protein: CASSLQGIRAFF.

The rearrangement joins TRBV29-1 to TRBJ2-3; 7 bases are a match to TRBD2. The trim removed 3 bases at V and 10 bases at J, leaving 7 bases unmatched. The CDR3 has 12 amino acids. CDR1 and CDR2 (germline): SQVTM, ANQGSEA. The CDR3 coding sequence is TGCAGCGTTGAGCAAATGGGGGGGTCGCAGTATTTT. It specifies CSVEQMGGSQYF.

This chain connects TRBV6-1 to TRBJ2-5; TRBD1 agrees at 7 bases. CDR1 MNHNS and CDR2 SASEGT come from the germline V gene. V lost 9 bases, J lost 5 bases, and 9 bases stayed unmatched. This CDR3 comprises 13 residues. This CDR3 reads CASLRGLRETQYF. In DNA form, the CDR3 reads TGTGCCAGTCTAAGGGGGCTGAGGGAGACCCAGTACTTC.

The CDR3, as DNA: TGTGCCAGCAGCCAAGAAGGACAGGTGGGTCGGATCAATCAGCCCCAGCATTTT. Translating gives CASSQEGQVGRINQPQHF. J is TRBJ1-5 and V is TRBV4-2; 7 positions agree with TRBD1. The trim removed 0 bases at V and 3 bases at J, leaving 11 bases unmatched. The CDR3 is made up of 18 amino acids. Germline lookup yields CDR1 LGHNA and CDR2 YNFKEQ.

This clone occurred a few times. The V call is TRBV6-1, the J call TRBJ1-2; no clear D gene. This CDR3 contains 12 residues. From germline, CDR1 is MNHNS and CDR2 SASEGT. The V gene lost 3 bases and the J gene lost 4 bases, with 6 bases spanning the gap. The CDR3 here is CASSEGFYGYTF. The CDR3 DNA follows: TGTGCCAGCAGTGAGGGCTTCTATGGCTACACCTTC.

The CDR3 loop is CASSPSDRTGYNSPLHF. The CDR3 coding sequence is TGTGCCAGCAGTCCCTCCGATCGGACAGGGTATAATTCACCCCTCCACTTT. The chain is built from TRBV2 and TRBJ1-6; TRBD1 aligns across 8 bases. Germline CDR1 and CDR2: SNHLY and FYNNEI. V trimming: 5 bases; J trimming: 4 bases; junction bases outside the gene matches: 10. This CDR3 comprises 17 residues. The whole variable domain, filled in from reference TRBV2 and TRBJ1-6, reads EPEVTQTPSHQVTQMGQEVILRCVPISNHLYFYWYRQILGQKVEFLVSFYNNEISEKSEIFDDQFSVERPDGSNFTLKIRSTKLEDSAMYFCASSPSDRTGYNSPLHFGNGTRLTVT.

V is TRBV15 and J is TRBJ2-3; D is perhaps TRBD2 (6 bases). There are 14 residues in the CDR3. V lost 6 bases and J lost 6, with 16 bases in between. Germline values: CDR1 LNHNV, CDR2 YYDKDF (reference sequence). CDR3 loop: CATRGGGNADTQYF. The CDR3 coding sequence is TGTGCCACCAGAGGAGGAGGGAATGCTGATACGCAGTATTTT.

V gene TRBV27 combines with J gene TRBJ2-5; 9 positions agree with TRBD2. CDR1 MNHEY and CDR2 SMNVEV come from the germline V gene (reference sequence). This CDR3 has 14 amino acids. The J segment lost 4 bases and the V segment lost 6 bases, leaving 6 bases of the junction unmatched. The CDR3 is CASSWGTSRETQYF. CDR3 nucleotide sequence: TGTGCCAGCAGCTGGGGGACTAGCCGAGAGACCCAGTACTTC.

The chain is built from TRBV10-3 and TRBJ2-7, with D possibly matching TRBD1 (6 bases). This CDR3 is built from 14 residues. Germline CDR1 and CDR2: ENHRY and SYGVKD. V was clipped by 8 bases and J by 6 bases, with 20 bases between them. CDR3 bases: TGTGCCATCGGAGATCGGGACACCATCTCCGAGCAGTACTTC. It specifies CAIGDRDTISEQYF.

This clone was seen only a few times. CDR3 region: CASSLLEGEKLFF. For the CDR3, the DNA is TGCGCCAGCAGCTTACTAGAGGGCGAAAAACTGTTTTTT. The chain has TRBV4-1 and TRBJ1-4; D is undetermined. V shed 5 bases and J shed 8 bases, with 12 bases lying between them. This CDR3 is 13 amino acids long. In germline, CDR1 is MGHRA, CDR2 YSYEKL.

The rearrangement joins TRBV19 to TRBJ2-7; tentatively, D is TRBD2 (5 bases). The CDR3 extends over 11 amino acids. Deletions cut 5 bases from V and 3 bases from J, with 5 bases between. Germline V gives CDR1 LNHDA, CDR2 SQIVND (reference sequence). Here the CDR3 DNA reads TGTGCCAGTAGTGAGGGCTACGAGCAGTACTTC. This encodes CASSEGYEQYF.

V usage is TRBV7-3 and J usage is TRBJ1-2; D unresolved. V gave up 5 bases and J gave up 7 bases, with 14 bases separating them. Per germline, CDR1 SGHTA and CDR2 FQGTGA. The CDR3 has 13 amino acids. Here the CDR3 DNA reads TGTGCCAGCAGCGCGACTCCTTTGGGTGGCTACACCTTC. It encodes CASSATPLGGYTF.

This clone was recorded only once. The V call is TRBV7-2, the J call TRBJ1-2, with 9 bases identical to TRBD1. CDR3 length: 12 residues. CDR1 and CDR2 (germline): SGHTA, FQGNSA. The ends lost 5 bases at V and 8 bases at J; junction bases unmatched: 3. As DNA, the CDR3 is TGTGCCAGCAGCCCCGGGACAGGGGGCTACACCTTC. Protein product: CASSPGTGGYTF.

A few counts support this clone. The chain joins TRBV14 to TRBJ2-3; D call uncertain. The CDR3 is 17 amino acids. Trimming cost V 1 base and J 0 bases, with 14 bases left between them. CDR1 SGHDN and CDR2 FVKESK come from the germline V gene. The CDR3 loop reads CASSQVAASASTDTQYF. CDR3 nucleotide sequence: TGTGCCAGCAGCCAAGTGGCGGCGTCAGCTAGCACAGATACGCAGTATTTT.